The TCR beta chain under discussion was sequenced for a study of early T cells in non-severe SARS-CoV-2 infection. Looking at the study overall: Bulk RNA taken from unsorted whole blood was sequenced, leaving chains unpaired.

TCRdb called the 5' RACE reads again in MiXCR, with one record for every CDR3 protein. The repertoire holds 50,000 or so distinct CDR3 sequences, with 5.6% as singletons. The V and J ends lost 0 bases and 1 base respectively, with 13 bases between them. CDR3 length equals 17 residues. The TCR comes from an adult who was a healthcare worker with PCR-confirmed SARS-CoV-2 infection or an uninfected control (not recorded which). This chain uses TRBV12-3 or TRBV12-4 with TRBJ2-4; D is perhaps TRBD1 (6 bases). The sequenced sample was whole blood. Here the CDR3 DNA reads TGTGCCAGCAGTTTAGCCCCAGGGGCGGTGGCCAAAAACATTCAGTACTTC. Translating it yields CASSLAPGAVAKNIQYF.